The clone carrying this TCR beta chain has a handful of counts. The antigen is undetermined. Trimming at V came to 5 bases and at J to 0 bases, leaving 4 bases not matched to a gene. This CDR3 is 15 amino acids long. The germline CDR1 and CDR2 sequences are LGHNA and YSLEER. The data were obtained in a study of T-cell memory formation after mild COVID-19. As for the study in general: TCR clusters mostly belonged to single donors. Study results and limitations: Nothing showed for sure that second-wave clones peaking on day 37 were SARS-CoV-2 specific. Memory from before infection featured some responding clones, which suggests cross-reactive memory joined. Later expanders leaned toward CD4+, whereas clones contracting from day 15 to 85 were balanced CD4/CD8.

Using its own MiXCR run on the 5' RACE reads, TCRdb lists one record per CDR3 protein. The table has about 110,000 distinct CDR3 sequences, about 17% seen once. Sequenced sample: PBMCs or a T cell subset sorted from them (not recorded which). The receptor's source is an adult woman who had mild COVID-19 (a few samples of this study predate the infection). Cell type and time point are not known. The gene calls are TRBV4-3 and TRBJ2-3; 8 nucleotides align to TRBD1. The CDR3 loop reads CASSYTGGSTDTQYF. In nucleotides, the CDR3 is TGCGCCAGCAGCTACACAGGGGGAAGCACAGATACGCAGTATTTT.